This T cell receptor beta chain comes out of a study of cytomegalovirus exposure and HLA in healthy donors. Findings of the study overall: Only CMV serostatus was available as immune exposure information. TCR beta chains numbering some 160 were designated cytomegalovirus-associated.

The PCR had 60 Vbeta and 13 Jbeta primers. TCRdb's copy holds only in-frame clones and misses some; the assay was immunoSEQ multiplex PCR. The sample has roughly 150,000 clones; 60% to 80% are singletons. In the case of this clone: Its antigen is not identified.

The germline gives CDR1 SGDLS, CDR2 YYNGEE. Trimming took off 4 bases at V and 2 bases at J, with 12 bases between the two ends. The CDR3 has 14 amino acids. The chain recombines TRBV9 with TRBJ2-5, with a possible D match to TRBD2 (6 bases). The sequence derives from a woman between 35 and 50 years old in good health and CMV-seronegative. The sequencing input was PBMCs. CDR3 sequence reads: CASSRGGLQETQYF. The CDR3 nucleotides are TGTGCCAGCAGCCGGGGAGGCTTACAAGAGACCCAGTACTTC.